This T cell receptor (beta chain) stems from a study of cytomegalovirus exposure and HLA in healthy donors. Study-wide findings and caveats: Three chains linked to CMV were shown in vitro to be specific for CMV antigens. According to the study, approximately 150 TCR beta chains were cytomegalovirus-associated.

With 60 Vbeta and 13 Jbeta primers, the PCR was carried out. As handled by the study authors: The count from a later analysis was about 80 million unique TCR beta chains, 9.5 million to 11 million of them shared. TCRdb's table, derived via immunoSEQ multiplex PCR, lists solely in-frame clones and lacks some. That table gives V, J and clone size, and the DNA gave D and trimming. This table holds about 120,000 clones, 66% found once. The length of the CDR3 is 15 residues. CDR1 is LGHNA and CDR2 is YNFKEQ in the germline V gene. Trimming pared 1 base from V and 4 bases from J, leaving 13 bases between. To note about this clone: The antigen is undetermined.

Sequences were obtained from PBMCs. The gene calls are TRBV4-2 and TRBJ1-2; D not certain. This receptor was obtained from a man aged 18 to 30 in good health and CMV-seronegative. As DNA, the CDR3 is TGTGCCAGCAGCCAAGTGGGTACCGCGGCCTATGGCTACACCTTC. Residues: CASSQVGTAAYGYTF.